This T cell receptor beta chain was sequenced during a study of T cell responses to AZD1222 COVID-19 vaccine. Findings of the study overall: Spike-specific TCR breadth and depth were elevated following two AZD1222 doses. Females made up more of the donors, who were largely white British, and clonal diversity may have come out too low. At study baseline, merely a handful of AZD1222 recipients were seropositive. Among spike-specific TCRs, nearly half reportedly target unmutated variant regions.

Looked up from germline, CDR1 is SEHNR and CDR2 is FQNEAQ (reference sequence). The CDR3 is made up of 14 amino acids. Trimming removed 3 bases from V and 1 base from J; junction bases left unmatched: 2. Comment on this clone: Its matching antigen is unknown.

The assay was immunoSEQ multiplex PCR, and TCRdb's table has in-frame clones only and misses some. The data show about 200,000 clones, 85% to 95% seen once. This sequence joins TRBV7-9 and TRBJ1-1; 7 bases align to TRBD1. This sequence was found in an adult who received the MenACWY meningococcal vaccine as a control. The sequencing here drew on peripheral blood, taken 28 days after the second dose of the MenACWY control vaccine. This CDR3 is CASSFAGGNTEAFF. As DNA, the CDR3 is TGTGCCAGCAGCTTTGCAGGGGGGAACACTGAAGCTTTCTTT.